This T cell receptor beta chain stems from a study of tumor and adjacent non-tumor tissue in lung cancer. The CDR3 has 17 amino acids. CDR1 is SGHDT, CDR2 YYEEEE, per germline. A modified ARM-PCR protocol with three rounds of nested PCR amplified TCRbeta. TCRdb reprocessed the multiplex PCR reads via MiXCR and lists one record per CDR3 protein. The repertoire consists of 50,000 to 70,000 distinct CDR3 sequences, with over 60% occurring once and the leading ten covering about 32%. RNA was extracted from bulk tissue without any cell sorting. More than 3 cm separated this lung sample from the edge of the tumor. Donors were chemotherapy-naive, newly diagnosed lung cancer surgical patients in China, August–late 2014. Worth noting for this clonotype: The junction shows a germline mismatch at one end, possibly a read error.

The chain employs TRBV5-6 and TRBJ2-1; the match to TRBD1 covers 9 bases. Sequencing used distant non-tumor lung tissue. This clonotype originated in a man between 65 and 80 years old with non-small cell lung cancer. The chain's CDR3 is CASSLSLRDRACNEQFF. The CDR3 nucleotides read TGTGCCAGTAGCTTATCTCTCCGGGACAGGGCCTGCAATGAGCAGTTCTTC.